These 31 T cell receptor beta chains came from one sample sequenced in a study of cytomegalovirus exposure and HLA in healthy donors. This PCR relied on a set of 60 Vbeta primers and 13 Jbeta primers. TCRdb's copy holds only in-frame clones and misses some; the assay was immunoSEQ multiplex PCR. The sample includes 110,000 to 150,000 clones, around four fifths seen only once; the top ten take over 9.5%. The sequenced sample consisted of PBMCs. The receptors shown here come from a woman aged 55-69 years in good health and CMV-seropositive.

The V call is TRBV5-1, the J call TRBJ2-3, with 9 bases aligning to TRBD2. Germline V gene lookup returns CDR1 SGHRS and CDR2 YFSETQ. The CDR3 spans 17 residues. V was clipped by 2 bases and J by 5 bases; unmatched bases: 12. The CDR3 loop reads CASSFLGGRAAIDTQYF. CDR3 DNA: TGCGCCAGCAGCTTTTTGGGCGGGAGGGCCGCCATAGATACGCAGTATTTT.

V usage is TRBV9 and J usage is TRBJ2-7; the match to TRBD1 covers 10 bases. Trimming cost V 3 bases and J 7 bases; bases outside gene matches: 10. Germline CDR1 and CDR2: SGDLS and YYNGEE. The CDR3 is 15 residues long. Here the CDR3 DNA reads TGTGCCAGCAGCGCGGCCGGGACAGGGGTTGATGAGCAGTACTTC. Translated, it gives CASSAAGTGVDEQYF.

This clone was seen a few times. CDR3 in amino acids: CASSPFTDTQYF. The CDR3, as DNA: TGTGCCAGCAGTCCCTTCACAGATACGCAGTATTTT. The V gene is TRBV28, the J gene TRBJ2-3, with no clear D. The V and J ends lost 5 bases and 2 bases respectively, with 5 bases between them. Germline assignment: CDR1 MDHEN and CDR2 SYDVKM. The CDR3 length is 12 residues.

The CDR3 protein is CSVGQGTNTEAFF. The CDR3 DNA follows: TGCAGCGTTGGACAGGGAACGAACACTGAAGCTTTCTTT. This chain joins TRBV29-1 and TRBJ1-1; TRBD1 aligns across 7 bases. V lost 4 bases, J lost 1 base, and 3 bases stayed unmatched. Germline V gene sequence: CDR1 SQVTM, CDR2 ANQGSEA. This CDR3 spans 13 amino acids.

V usage is TRBV18 and J usage is TRBJ1-1; 7 bases fit TRBD1. Germline V gives CDR1 KGHSH, CDR2 LQKENI. This CDR3 region has 16 residues. Trimming cost V 5 bases and J 1 base; bases outside gene matches: 10. CDR3 nucleotide sequence: TGTGCCAGCTCATCCATTTCACGGACAGGGAACACTGAAGCTTTCTTT. It specifies CASSSISRTGNTEAFF.

This chain links TRBV28 with TRBJ2-3, with D maybe TRBD2 (6 bases). In germline, CDR1 is MDHEN, CDR2 SYDVKM. The V end lost 2 bases, the J end lost 1 base, and 13 bases lay between the germline ends. This CDR3 is built from 16 residues. The chain's CDR3 is CASSLSIGEGTDTQYF. The CDR3 DNA reads TGTGCCAGCAGTTTAAGTATCGGGGAGGGCACAGATACGCAGTATTTT.

The CDR3 sequence: CATSTGGTGTDTQYF. In nucleotides, the CDR3 is TGTGCCACCAGCACCGGGGGGACCGGCACAGATACGCAGTATTTT. The genes are TRBV15 and TRBJ2-3; 7 bases map to TRBD2. The CDR3 is made up of 15 amino acids. The V segment lost 4 bases and the J segment 1 base; nucleotides outside the gene matches: 5. Germline lookup yields CDR1 LNHNV and CDR2 YYDKDF (reference sequence).

The chain couples TRBV27 to TRBJ2-3, with 9 bases lining up with TRBD2. This CDR3 has 16 residues. In germline, CDR1 is MNHEY, CDR2 SMNVEV (reference sequence). V shed 8 bases, J shed 5 bases, and the junction held 14 bases outside the gene matches. For the CDR3, the DNA is TGTGCCAGCCGACGGGGTAGCGGGAGAGGGGGAGATACGCAGTATTTT. This encodes CASRRGSGRGGDTQYF.

The chain joins TRBV28 to TRBJ1-2; maybe TRBD1 (6 bases). The CDR3 is 13 amino acids. CDR1 is MDHEN and CDR2 is SYDVKM in the germline V gene. The V and J ends lost 5 bases and 4 bases respectively, with 11 bases between them. The CDR3 loop is CASSQQGSYGYTF. CDR3 nucleotide sequence: TGTGCCAGCAGTCAACAGGGTAGCTATGGCTACACCTTC.

The V and J genes are TRBV7-2 and TRBJ2-7, with D possibly TRBD1 on 6 matching bases. The germline V gene has CDR1 SGHTA and CDR2 FQGNSA. Deletions cut 0 bases from V and 1 base from J, with 16 bases between. This CDR3 has 17 amino acids. DNA for the CDR3: TGTGCCAGCAGCTTAGCCACTAAGGGGGATCGTTCCTACGAGCAGTACTTC. Protein sequence: CASSLATKGDRSYEQYF.

The rearrangement joins TRBV9 to TRBJ1-4, with TRBD1 matching 10 bases. Germline V gene data show CDR1 as SGDLS and CDR2 as YYNGEE. The CDR3 extends over 14 amino acids. With V trimmed by 3 bases and J by 8 bases, 4 bases remained unmatched. CDR3 in amino acids: CASSEGQGGEKLFF. CDR3 bases: TGTGCCAGCAGCGAAGGACAGGGGGGAGAAAAACTGTTTTTT.

This chain uses TRBV13 with TRBJ2-7, with D tentatively TRBD2 (6 bases). CDR1 and CDR2 (germline): PRHDT, FYEKMQ (reference sequence). The CDR3 has 14 residues. V was clipped by 5 bases and J by 5 bases, with 16 bases between them. The CDR3 sequence: CASSHSGRMHEQYF. CDR3 bases: TGTGCCAGCAGCCACAGCGGGCGTATGCACGAGCAGTACTTC. The variable domain in full, with the rest retrieved from reference TRBV13 and TRBJ2-7, is AAGVIQSPRHLIKEKRETATLKCYPIPRHDTVYWYQQGPGQDPQFLISFYEKMQSDKGSIPDRFSAQQFSDYHSELNMSSLELGDSALYFCASSHSGRMHEQYFGPGTRLTVT.

This clone was seen a few times. This chain connects TRBV4-3 to TRBJ1-1; D ambiguous. The CDR3 has 16 amino acids. From germline, CDR1 is LGHNA and CDR2 YSLEER. The germline V and J ends were trimmed by 0 bases and 0 bases, with 11 bases remaining between them. Written as DNA, the CDR3 is TGCGCCAGCAGCCAAGATCGAGCGGGCATGAACACTGAAGCTTTCTTT. This gives the protein CASSQDRAGMNTEAFF.

This chain joins TRBV7-8 and TRBJ2-7, with 8 nucleotides matching TRBD1. The germline V gene encodes CDR1 SGHVS and CDR2 FQNEAQ. CDR3 length equals 14 residues. Losses at the gene ends were 2 bases for V and 1 base for J; bases not matched to a gene: 1. CDR3 loop: CASSLRTGSYEQYF. The CDR3 DNA sequence: TGTGCCAGCAGCTTAAGGACAGGGTCCTACGAGCAGTACTTC.

V gene TRBV20-1 combines with J gene TRBJ2-7, with 7 bases lining up with TRBD1. Trimming removed 6 bases from V and 6 bases from J; junction bases left unmatched: 5. Per the germline V gene, CDR1 is DFQATT and CDR2 is SNEGSKA (reference sequence). This CDR3 has 11 amino acids. CDR3: CSAHTGAEQYF. CDR3 in DNA: TGCAGTGCCCACACAGGGGCCGAGCAGTACTTC.

The chain joins TRBV5-1 to TRBJ2-3; TRBD2 matches 9 bases. The J segment lost 5 bases and the V segment lost 3 bases, leaving 10 bases of the junction unmatched. CDR1 SGHRS and CDR2 YFSETQ come from the germline V gene. The CDR3 is made up of 16 amino acids. In DNA form, the CDR3 reads TGCGCCAGCAGCTCGATTAGCGGGAGTGGGGGAGATACGCAGTATTTT. It is translated as CASSSISGSGGDTQYF.

This clone was detected a few times. The chain employs TRBV4-1 and TRBJ1-5; D not certain. Germline values: CDR1 MGHRA, CDR2 YSYEKL. The length of the CDR3 is 17 residues. The V gene lost 0 bases and the J gene lost 0 bases, with 12 bases spanning the gap. The CDR3 DNA is TGCGCCAGCAGCCAAGAAACCCGCTACGATAGCAATCAGCCCCAGCATTTT. It codes for CASSQETRYDSNQPQHF.

The V and J genes are TRBV28 and TRBJ2-5; 8 bases align to TRBD1. The CDR3 has 18 amino acids. The J segment lost 3 bases and the V segment lost 2 bases, leaving 14 bases of the junction unmatched. Per germline, CDR1 MDHEN and CDR2 SYDVKM. The CDR3 nucleotides read TGTGCCAGCAGTTTAAGATGGAAGGGACAGGTGGGAGAAGAGACCCAGTACTTC. It translates to CASSLRWKGQVGEETQYF.

J is TRBJ1-2 and V is TRBV7-6; a possible D gene is TRBD1 (5 bases). The V end was cut by 3 bases, the J end by 4 bases, with 9 bases between. The CDR3 loop spans 13 amino acids. Germline assignment: CDR1 SGHVS and CDR2 FNYEAQ. CDR3 in DNA: TGTGCCAGCAGCTTTCAGGGTCGCTATGGCTACACCTTC. Translated, it gives CASSFQGRYGYTF.

J is TRBJ2-5 and V is TRBV4-2; TRBD1 matches 7 bases. The better agreement between TRBJ2-7 and the DNA end casts doubt on the J call. This CDR3 comprises 14 residues. Germline loops: CDR1 LGHNA, CDR2 YNFKEQ. CDR3 loop: CASSQSGTAYEQYF. In DNA, the CDR3 is TGTGCCAGCAGCCAGTCCGGGACAGCCTACGAGCAGTACTTC.

The chain links TRBV5-4 to TRBJ2-1; no reliable D call. Germline V gene sequence: CDR1 SGHNT, CDR2 YYREEE (reference sequence). V lost 2 bases and J 7 bases, leaving 4 bases between the germline ends. There are 11 residues in the CDR3. The CDR3 here is CASSLLNEQFF. The CDR3 DNA reads as TGTGCCAGCAGCTTACTGAATGAGCAGTTCTTC.

The chain combines TRBV5-6 with TRBJ1-4; tentatively, D is TRBD1 (6 bases). The V end was cut by 3 bases, the J end by 7 bases, with 13 bases between. This CDR3 comprises 14 residues. The germline V gene encodes CDR1 SGHDT and CDR2 YYEEEE. CDR3 DNA: TGTGCCAGCAGCTCACAGGGTGCTAGTGAAAAACTGTTTTTT. Translated: CASSSQGASEKLFF.

The V gene is TRBV27, the J gene TRBJ2-1; tentatively, D is TRBD1 (6 bases). Trimming shortened V by 4 bases and J by 2 bases, and 15 bases separated the two germline ends. The CDR3 is 16 amino acids. The germline CDR1 and CDR2 sequences are MNHEY and SMNVEV (reference sequence). CDR3 amino acids: CASSSSWDTTYNEQFF. Written as DNA, the CDR3 is TGTGCCAGCAGTTCTTCTTGGGACACCACCTACAATGAGCAGTTCTTC.

The chain is built from TRBV5-3 and TRBJ2-3; weak D call: TRBD2 (6 bases). TRBV5-3 is placed among ORFs of uncertain function. CDR3 length: 16 residues. The V end was cut by 1 base, the J end by 0 bases, with 12 bases between. CDR3 nucleotide sequence: TGTGCCAGAAGCTTGATTCGGGAGCGGAGCACAGATACGCAGTATTTT. This sequence encodes CARSLIRERSTDTQYF.

The rearrangement uses TRBV7-9 and TRBJ1-5; D possibly corresponds to TRBD1 (6 bases). The germline V and J ends were trimmed by 4 bases and 2 bases, with 9 bases remaining between them. Germline CDR1 and CDR2: SEHNR and FQNEAQ (reference sequence). The CDR3 runs to 14 residues. The CDR3, as DNA: TGTGCCAGCAGCTCTTCAGGGGGCAATCAGCCCCAGCATTTT. Amino acid sequence: CASSSSGGNQPQHF. The full variable domain, rest sourced from reference TRBV7-9 and TRBJ1-5, is DTGVSQNPRHKITKRGQNVTFRCDPISEHNRLYWYRQTLGQGPEFLTYFQNEAQLEKSRLLSDRFSAERPKGSFSTLEIQRTEQGDSAMYLCASSSSGGNQPQHFGDGTRLSIL.

The chain combines TRBV18 with TRBJ2-1; D might be TRBD1 (5 bases). Germline values: CDR1 KGHSH, CDR2 LQKENI. This CDR3 contains 13 residues. Trimming took 1 base from V and 5 from J, leaving 6 bases between them. The CDR3 sequence is CASSPQGNNEQFF. CDR3 DNA sequence: TGTGCCAGCTCACCACAGGGGAACAATGAGCAGTTCTTC.

The chain joins TRBV7-2 to TRBJ2-7; TRBD2 is a possible D gene (6 bases). CDR3 size: 13 residues. Germline assignment: CDR1 SGHTA and CDR2 FQGNSA. The V gene lost 0 bases and the J gene lost 6 bases, with 9 bases spanning the gap. CDR3 nucleotide sequence: TGTGCCAGCAGCTTAGCGCCCGGGGGCGAGCAGTACTTC. This sequence encodes CASSLAPGGEQYF.

This rearrangement joins TRBV6-5 to TRBJ1-1, with 9 nucleotides matching TRBD1. Losses at the gene ends were 7 bases for V and 4 bases for J; bases not matched to a gene: 7. Germline V lookup: CDR1 MNHEY, CDR2 SVGAGI. The CDR3 is 14 residues long. The CDR3 reads CASTGGQGGTEAFF. CDR3 in DNA: TGTGCCAGCACAGGGGGACAGGGTGGCACTGAAGCTTTCTTT.

This clone showed up just once. The chain employs TRBV5-1 and TRBJ1-1; 11 bases match TRBD1. CDR1 SGHRS and CDR2 YFSETQ come from the germline V gene. V shed 7 bases, J shed 0 bases, and the junction held 20 bases outside the gene matches. This CDR3 contains 20 residues. This CDR3 is CASQLGPLGTGGRMNTEAFF. In DNA form, the CDR3 reads TGCGCCAGCCAGCTGGGGCCATTAGGGACAGGGGGAAGAATGAACACTGAAGCTTTCTTT.

This chain uses TRBV29-1 with TRBJ2-5; D is unclear. The J call may be faulty, since TRBJ2-7 better matches the DNA end. The CDR3 is 13 amino acids. Germline V gene lookup returns CDR1 SQVTM and CDR2 ANQGSEA. CDR3 loop: CSVEVLGSYEQYF. The CDR3 bases are TGCAGCGTTGAAGTCTTGGGCTCCTACGAGCAGTACTTC.

The genes are TRBV28 and TRBJ2-7; 10 bases match TRBD2. CDR3 size: 17 residues. V lost 5 bases and J lost 6; bases outside the gene matches: 16. Germline CDR1 MDHEN, CDR2 SYDVKM. For the CDR3, the DNA is TGTGCCAGCAGTGGAATACACAGCGGGAGGGCCATGGGCGAGCAGTACTTC. Amino acids: CASSGIHSGRAMGEQYF.